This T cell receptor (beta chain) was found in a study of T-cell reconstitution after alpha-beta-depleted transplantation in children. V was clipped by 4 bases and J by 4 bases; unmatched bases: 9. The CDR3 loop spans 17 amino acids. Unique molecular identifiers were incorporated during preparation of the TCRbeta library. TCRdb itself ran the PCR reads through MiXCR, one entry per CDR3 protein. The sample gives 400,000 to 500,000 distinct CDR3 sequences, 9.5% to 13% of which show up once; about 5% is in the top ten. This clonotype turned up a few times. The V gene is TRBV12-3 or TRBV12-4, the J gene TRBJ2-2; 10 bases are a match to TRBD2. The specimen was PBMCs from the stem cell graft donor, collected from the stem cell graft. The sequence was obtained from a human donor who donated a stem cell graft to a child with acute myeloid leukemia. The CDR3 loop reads CASSSPAGGPITGELFF. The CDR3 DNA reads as TGTGCCAGCAGTTCCCCAGCGGGAGGGCCGATCACCGGGGAGCTGTTTTTT.